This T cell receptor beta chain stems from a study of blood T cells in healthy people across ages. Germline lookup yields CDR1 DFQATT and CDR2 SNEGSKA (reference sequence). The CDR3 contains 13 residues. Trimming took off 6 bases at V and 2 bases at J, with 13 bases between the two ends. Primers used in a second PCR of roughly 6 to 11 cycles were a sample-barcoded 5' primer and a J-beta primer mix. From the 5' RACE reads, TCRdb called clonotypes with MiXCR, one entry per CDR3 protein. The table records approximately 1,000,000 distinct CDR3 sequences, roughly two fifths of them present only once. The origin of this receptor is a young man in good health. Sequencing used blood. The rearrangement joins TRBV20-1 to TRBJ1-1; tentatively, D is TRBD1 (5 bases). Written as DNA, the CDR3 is TGCAGTGCCGTGGGACTTTCTAACACTGAAGCTTTCTTT. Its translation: CSAVGLSNTEAFF.